The text below deals with one T cell receptor beta chain. These data are taken from a study of cytomegalovirus exposure and HLA in healthy donors. Deletions cut 5 bases from V and 5 bases from J, with 10 bases between. Germline V gives CDR1 LGHNA, CDR2 YSLEER. The CDR3 totals 13 residues. The PCR employed 60 Vbeta primers together with 13 Jbeta primers. Profiled with immunoSEQ multiplex PCR; TCRdb holds only in-frame clones, not every one. The table lists approximately 160,000 clones, 65% to 70% of them singletons. The chain is built from TRBV4-3 and TRBJ2-1, with a tentative D call TRBD2 (5 bases). The origin of this receptor is a woman aged 18 to 35 in good health and CMV-seropositive. The material sequenced was PBMCs. The chain's CDR3 is CASSGLVHNEQFF. The DNA for the CDR3 is TGCGCCAGCAGCGGACTGGTCCACAATGAGCAGTTCTTC.